A selection of T cell receptor beta chains follows, all from one sample in a study of cytomegalovirus exposure and HLA in healthy donors. Produced via immunoSEQ multiplex PCR; TCRdb's table is partial and in-frame only. The sample has approximately 210,000 clones; about three quarters are singletons. Sequencing was done on a sample of PBMCs. All receptors derive from a male donor in good health and CMV-seronegative. The CDR3 runs from the conserved cysteine through the conserved F or W. The D gene is left open where the match is weak. Part of the rows lack a size; the others show once, few, many or a class for expanded clones.

clone_size,j_call,d_call,cdr3_length,v_call,cdr3_nt,cdr3_aa
-,TRBJ2-1,-,14,TRBV6-4,TGTGCCAGCAGTGACTCCACAGTGTCGAATGAGCAGTTCTTC,CASSDSTVSNEQFF
-,TRBJ2-5,TRBD1,15,TRBV7-6,TGTGCCAGCAGCCAAAATACAGGGGTGGAAGAGACCCAGTACTTC,CASSQNTGVEETQYF
-,TRBJ2-7,-,16,TRBV10-1,TGCGCCAGCAGTGTCGACACCCGGGGGGCCTCCTACGAGCAGTACTTC,CASSVDTRGASYEQYF
-,TRBJ1-5,-,15,TRBV19,TGTGCCAGTAGTATCCTACAGGGAGACGATCAGCCCCAGCATTTT,CASSILQGDDQPQHF
-,TRBJ2-7,TRBD1,15,TRBV7-2,TGTGCCAGCAGCTCAAGGACAGGGACAACCTACGAGCAGTACTTC,CASSSRTGTTYEQYF
-,TRBJ2-3,-,11,TRBV19,TGTGCCAGTAGTATGAGGGATACGCAGTATTTT,CASSMRDTQYF
-,TRBJ2-7,-,13,TRBV28,TGTGCCAGCAGTAAGGGACTTTTCTACGAGCAGTACTTC,CASSKGLFYEQYF
-,TRBJ2-3,TRBD1,14,TRBV19,TGTGCCAGTAGTACGCAGGGGGCGCGGGGTACGCAGTATTTT,CASSTQGARGTQYF
-,TRBJ2-4,-,14,TRBV21-1,TGTGCCAGCAGCAATCAAGACAGCAAAAACATTCAGTACTTC,CASSNQDSKNIQYF
-,TRBJ2-2,TRBD2,16,TRBV5-1,TGCGCCAGCAGCCCCTTTGCGGGAGGGAACACCGGGGAGCTGTTTTTT,CASSPFAGGNTGELFF
once,TRBJ1-6,-,15,TRBV30,TGTGCCTGGAGTGCCAGGCGGGGCGATCATTCACCCCTCCACTTT,CAWSARRGDHSPLHF
-,TRBJ2-1,TRBD1,14,TRBV7-9,TGTGCCAGCAGTCAAGGGACAGGTGGCAATGAGCAGTTCTTC,CASSQGTGGNEQFF
-,TRBJ1-1,-,13,TRBV29-1,TGCAGCCTTTCGTCCTCGGGGGGCACTGAAGCTTTCTTT,CSLSSSGGTEAFF
-,TRBJ2-7,-,15,TRBV25-1,TGTGCCAGCAGTGAATCGGGGTTCGAGGGGGACGAGCAGTACTTC,CASSESGFEGDEQYF
few,TRBJ1-2,-,15,TRBV15,TGTGCCACCAGCAGAGCAAGGGGCGCAAACTATGGCTACACCTTC,CATSRARGANYGYTF
-,TRBJ2-3,-,17,TRBV2,TGTGCCGTACAGCGGTTCGGGGATGACGCATACACAGATACGCAGTATTTT,CAVQRFGDDAYTDTQYF
-,TRBJ2-3,TRBD2,14,TRBV4-2,TGTGCCAGCAGGAACGGGGGGGTGGGGGATACGCAGTATTTT,CASRNGGVGDTQYF
-,TRBJ2-4,-,15,TRBV7-9,TGTGCCAGCAGCCAGGAGGGATCAGCCAAAAACATTCAGTACTTC,CASSQEGSAKNIQYF
-,TRBJ2-5,-,14,TRBV12-5,TGTGCTAGTGGTTTGAGGACTACCCAAGAGACCCAGTACTTC,CASGLRTTQETQYF
-,TRBJ1-1,-,13,TRBV2,TGTGCCAGCAGTGACAGAAAGAACACTGAAGCTTTCTTT,CASSDRKNTEAFF
few,TRBJ1-4,TRBD1,15,TRBV25-1,TGTGCCAGCAGCCTACAGGGGGGCCCTAATGAAAAACTGTTTTTT,CASSLQGGPNEKLFF
-,TRBJ2-1,-,15,TRBV2,TGTGCCAGCAGTTGGGCGGGTCCGTCCTACAATGAGCAGTTCTTC,CASSWAGPSYNEQFF
once,TRBJ2-1,-,14,TRBV9,TGTGCCAGCAGCGGGGACATTCTTTACAATGAGCAGTTCTTC,CASSGDILYNEQFF
-,TRBJ1-2,TRBD1,17,TRBV9,TGTGCCAGCAGCGAAGGGGGCCAGGGGAAATGGTTTGGCGGCTACACCTTC,CASSEGGQGKWFGGYTF
-,TRBJ1-5,TRBD1,14,TRBV5-8,TGTGCCAGCAGCGGTGGACAGGGGATTCAGCCCCAGCATTTT,CASSGGQGIQPQHF
-,TRBJ1-2,-,15,TRBV6-5,TGTGCCAGCAGTTACGATCAGGCAGTTCGCGATGGCTACACCTTC,CASSYDQAVRDGYTF
-,TRBJ1-6,TRBD1,14,TRBV30,TGTGCCTGGAGTGTAAGGGGGCCGACTCGAACCCTCCACTTT,CAWSVRGPTRTLHF
-,TRBJ1-2,-,11,TRBV20-1,TGCAGTGCTCCCGGGACGGGGGATCACACCTTC,CSAPGTGDHTF
once,TRBJ2-2,-,14,TRBV6-1,TGTGCCAGCTGTGAGTCCCTCAACACCGGGGAGCTGTTTTTT,CASCESLNTGELFF